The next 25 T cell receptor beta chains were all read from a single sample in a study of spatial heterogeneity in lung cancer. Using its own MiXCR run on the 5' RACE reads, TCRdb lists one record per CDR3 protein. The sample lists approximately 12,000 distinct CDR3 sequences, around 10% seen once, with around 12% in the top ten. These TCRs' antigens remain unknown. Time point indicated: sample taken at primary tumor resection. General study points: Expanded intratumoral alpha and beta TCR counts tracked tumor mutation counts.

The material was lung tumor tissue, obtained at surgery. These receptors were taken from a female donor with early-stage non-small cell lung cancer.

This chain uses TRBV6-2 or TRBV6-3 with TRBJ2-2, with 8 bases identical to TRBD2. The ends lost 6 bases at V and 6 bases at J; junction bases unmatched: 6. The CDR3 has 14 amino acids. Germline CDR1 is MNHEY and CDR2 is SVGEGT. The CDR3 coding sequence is TGTGCCAGCAGACCAACGGGAGGGGCCGGGGAGCTGTTTTTT. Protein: CASRPTGGAGELFF.

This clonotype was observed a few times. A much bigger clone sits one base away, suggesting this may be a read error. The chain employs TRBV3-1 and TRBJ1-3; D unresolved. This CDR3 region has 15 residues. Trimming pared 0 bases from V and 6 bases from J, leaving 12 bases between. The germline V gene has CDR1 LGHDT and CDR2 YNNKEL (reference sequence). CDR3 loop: CASSQDGSSENTIYF. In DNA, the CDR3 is TGTGCCAGCAGCCAAGATGGCAGCTCCGAAAACACCATATATTTT.

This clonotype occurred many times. Here the CDR3 DNA reads TGTGCCAGCAGCGTAGACGGGAGTTACTACAATGAGCAGTTCTTC. Its protein product is CASSVDGSYYNEQFF. The chain has TRBV9 and TRBJ2-1; possible D gene TRBD2, 6 bases. The CDR3 runs to 15 residues. CDR1 is SGDLS, CDR2 YYNGEE, per germline. Trimming took off 0 bases at V and 3 bases at J, with 10 bases between the two ends.

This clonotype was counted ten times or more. CDR3 sequence reads: CATEGVRDEQFF. For the CDR3, the DNA is TGTGCCACTGAGGGCGTAAGGGATGAGCAGTTCTTC. The chain carries TRBV6-6 and TRBJ2-1; a weak D match, TRBD2 (5 bases). This CDR3 is 12 amino acids long. The V gene's germline CDR1 is MNHNY and CDR2 SVGAGI (reference sequence). Trimming took off 10 bases at V and 8 bases at J, with 15 bases between the two ends.

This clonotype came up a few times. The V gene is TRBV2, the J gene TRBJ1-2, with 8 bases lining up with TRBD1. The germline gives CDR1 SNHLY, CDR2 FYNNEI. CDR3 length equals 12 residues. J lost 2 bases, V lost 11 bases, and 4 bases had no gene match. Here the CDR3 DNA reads TGTGCCGGACAGGGTACGAACTATGGCTACACCTTC. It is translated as CAGQGTNYGYTF. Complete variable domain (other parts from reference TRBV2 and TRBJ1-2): EPEVTQTPSHQVTQMGQEVILRCVPISNHLYFYWYRQILGQKVEFLVSFYNNEISEKSEIFDDQFSVERPDGSNFTLKIRSTKLEDSAMYFCAGQGTNYGYTFGSGTRLTVV.

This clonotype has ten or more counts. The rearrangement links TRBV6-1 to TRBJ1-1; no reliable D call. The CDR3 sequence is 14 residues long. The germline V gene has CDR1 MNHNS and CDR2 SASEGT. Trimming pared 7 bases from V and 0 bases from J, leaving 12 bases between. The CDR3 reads CASTPGPMNTEAFF. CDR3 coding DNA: TGTGCCAGCACCCCAGGCCCTATGAACACTGAAGCTTTCTTT.

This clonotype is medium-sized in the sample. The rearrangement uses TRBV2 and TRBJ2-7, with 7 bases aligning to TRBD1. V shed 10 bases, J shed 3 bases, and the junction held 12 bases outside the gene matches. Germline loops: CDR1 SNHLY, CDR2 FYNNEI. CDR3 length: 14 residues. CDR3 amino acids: CAINPGQIDYEQYF. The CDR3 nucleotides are TGTGCCATCAATCCGGGACAGATAGACTACGAGCAGTACTTC.

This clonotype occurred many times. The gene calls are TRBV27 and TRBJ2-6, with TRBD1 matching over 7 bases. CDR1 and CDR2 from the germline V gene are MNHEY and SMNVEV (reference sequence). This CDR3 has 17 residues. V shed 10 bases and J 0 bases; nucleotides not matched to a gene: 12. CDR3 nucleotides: TGTGCCACCTCGCGGACAGGACTTAGCTCTGGGGCCAACGTCCTGACTTTC. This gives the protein CATSRTGLSSGANVLTF.

CDR3: CASSILRGDTQYF. The CDR3 nucleotides are TGTGCCAGTAGTATTTTGAGGGGAGATACGCAGTATTTT. The J gene is TRBJ2-3, the V gene TRBV19; D tentatively reads TRBD1 or TRBD2 (5 bases each). Trimming took 3 bases from V and 5 from J, leaving 9 bases between them. This CDR3 comprises 13 residues. From germline, CDR1 is LNHDA and CDR2 SQIVND (reference sequence).

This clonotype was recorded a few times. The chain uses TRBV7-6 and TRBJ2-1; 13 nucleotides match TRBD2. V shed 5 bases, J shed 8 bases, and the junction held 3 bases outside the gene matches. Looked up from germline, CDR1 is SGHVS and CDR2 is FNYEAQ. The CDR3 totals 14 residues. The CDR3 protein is CASSRGLAGDEQFF. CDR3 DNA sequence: TGTGCCAGCAGCCGTGGACTAGCGGGAGATGAGCAGTTCTTC.

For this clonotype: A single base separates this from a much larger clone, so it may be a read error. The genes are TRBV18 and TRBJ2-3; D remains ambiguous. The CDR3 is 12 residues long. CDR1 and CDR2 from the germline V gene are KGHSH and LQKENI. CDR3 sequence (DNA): TGTACCAGCTCCCGGCGGACAGATACGCAGTATTTT. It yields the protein CTSSRRTDTQYF.

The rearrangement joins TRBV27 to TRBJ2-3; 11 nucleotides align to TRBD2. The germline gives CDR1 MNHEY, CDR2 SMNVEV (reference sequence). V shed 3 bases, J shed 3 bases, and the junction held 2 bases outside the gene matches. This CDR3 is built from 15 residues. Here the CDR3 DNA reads TGTGCCAGCAGTTTTAGCGGGAGGGCGACAGATACGCAGTATTTT. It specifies CASSFSGRATDTQYF.

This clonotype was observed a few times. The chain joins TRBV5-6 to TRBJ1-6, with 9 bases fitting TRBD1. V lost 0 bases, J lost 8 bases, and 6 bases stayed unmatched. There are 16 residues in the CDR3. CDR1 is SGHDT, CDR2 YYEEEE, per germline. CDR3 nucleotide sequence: TGTGCCAGCAGCTTGGGGACAGGGGACGGAGATTCACCCCTCCACTTT. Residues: CASSLGTGDGDSPLHF.

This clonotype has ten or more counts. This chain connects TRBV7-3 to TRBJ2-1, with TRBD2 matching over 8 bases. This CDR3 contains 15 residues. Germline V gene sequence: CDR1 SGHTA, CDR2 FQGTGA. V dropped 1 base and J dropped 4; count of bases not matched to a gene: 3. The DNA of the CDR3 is TGTGCCAGCAGCTTAAGCGGGAGGTTTTACAATGAGCAGTTCTTC. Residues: CASSLSGRFYNEQFF.

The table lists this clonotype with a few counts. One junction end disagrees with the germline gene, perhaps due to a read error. In DNA, the CDR3 is TGCAGTGCTCGAGAACAGATCCCGGGGAATGCTTTCTTT. This codes for CSAREQIPGNAFF. The rearrangement joins TRBV20-1 to TRBJ1-1; no definite D call. The CDR3 covers 13 residues. The germline V gene encodes CDR1 DFQATT and CDR2 SNEGSKA (reference sequence).

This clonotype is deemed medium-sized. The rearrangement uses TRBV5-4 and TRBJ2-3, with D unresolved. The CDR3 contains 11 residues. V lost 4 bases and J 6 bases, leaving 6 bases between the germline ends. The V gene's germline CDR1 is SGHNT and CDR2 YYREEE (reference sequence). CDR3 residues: CASSSWDTQYF. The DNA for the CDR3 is TGTGCCAGCAGCAGTTGGGATACGCAGTATTTT.

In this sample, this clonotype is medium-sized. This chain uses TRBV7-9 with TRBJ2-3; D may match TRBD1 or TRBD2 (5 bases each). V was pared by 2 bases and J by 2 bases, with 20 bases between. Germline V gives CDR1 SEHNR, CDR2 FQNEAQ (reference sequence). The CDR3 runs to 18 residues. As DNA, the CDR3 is TGTGCCAGCAGCTTACCCCCCGGGACCGCTATTACCACAGATACGCAGTATTTT. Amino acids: CASSLPPGTAITTDTQYF.

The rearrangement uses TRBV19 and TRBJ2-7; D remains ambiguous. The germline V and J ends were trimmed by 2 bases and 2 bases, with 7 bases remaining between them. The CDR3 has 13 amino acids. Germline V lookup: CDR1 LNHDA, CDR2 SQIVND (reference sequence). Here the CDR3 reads CASSISVTYEQYF. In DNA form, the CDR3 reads TGTGCCAGTAGTATATCGGTAACCTACGAGCAGTACTTC.

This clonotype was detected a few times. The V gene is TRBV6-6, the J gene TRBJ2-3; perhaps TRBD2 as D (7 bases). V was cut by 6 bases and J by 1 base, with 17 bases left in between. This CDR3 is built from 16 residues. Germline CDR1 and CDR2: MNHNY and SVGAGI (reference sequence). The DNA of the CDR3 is TGTGCCAGCAGCTCTGGGGGGGGGGCCGGCACAGATACGCAGTATTTT. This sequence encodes CASSSGGGAGTDTQYF.

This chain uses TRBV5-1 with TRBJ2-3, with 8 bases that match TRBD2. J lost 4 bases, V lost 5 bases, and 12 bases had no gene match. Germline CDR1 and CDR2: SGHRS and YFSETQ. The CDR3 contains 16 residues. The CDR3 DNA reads TGCGCCAGCAGTCATCATCCGGGACTAGAAGCAGATACGCAGTATTTT. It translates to CASSHHPGLEADTQYF.

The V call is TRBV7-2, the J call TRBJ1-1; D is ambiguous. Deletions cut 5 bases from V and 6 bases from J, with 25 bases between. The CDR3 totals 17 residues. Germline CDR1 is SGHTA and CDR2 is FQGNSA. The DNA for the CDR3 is TGTGCCAGCAGCACTAGCTCCTTTGGAGGGATGAGGGCTGAAGCTTTCTTT. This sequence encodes CASSTSSFGGMRAEAFF.

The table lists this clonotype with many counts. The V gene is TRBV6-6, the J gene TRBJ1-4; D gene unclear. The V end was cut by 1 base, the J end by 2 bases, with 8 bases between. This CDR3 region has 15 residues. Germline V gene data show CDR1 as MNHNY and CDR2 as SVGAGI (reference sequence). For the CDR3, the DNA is TGTGCCAGCAGTTACTTGGGGATCACTAATGAAAAACTGTTTTTT. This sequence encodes CASSYLGITNEKLFF.

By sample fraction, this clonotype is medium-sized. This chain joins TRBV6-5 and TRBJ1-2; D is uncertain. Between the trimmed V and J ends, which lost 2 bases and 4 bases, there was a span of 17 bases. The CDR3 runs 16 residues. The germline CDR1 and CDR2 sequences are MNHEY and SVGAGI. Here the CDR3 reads CASSYGTALWGYGYTF. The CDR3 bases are TGTGCCAGCAGTTACGGCACCGCCCTATGGGGCTATGGCTACACCTTC.

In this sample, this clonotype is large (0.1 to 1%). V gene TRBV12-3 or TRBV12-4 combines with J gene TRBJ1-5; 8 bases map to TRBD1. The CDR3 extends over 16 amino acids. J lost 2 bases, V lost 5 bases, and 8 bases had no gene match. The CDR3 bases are TGTGCCAGCAGTCCCCAGGGGGCCGGAGGCAATCAGCCCCAGCATTTT. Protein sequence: CASSPQGAGGNQPQHF.

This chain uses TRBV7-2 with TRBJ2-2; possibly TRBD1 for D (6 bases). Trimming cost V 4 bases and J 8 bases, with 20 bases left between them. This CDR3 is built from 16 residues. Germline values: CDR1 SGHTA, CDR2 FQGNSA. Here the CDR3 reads CASSSTGTGTPGELFF. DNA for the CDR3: TGTGCCAGCAGCTCTACAGGGACGGGGACACCGGGGGAGCTGTTTTTT.